The 5 T cell receptor beta chains given below trace back to one sample, sequenced in a study of patients and donors after allogeneic stem cell transplantation. One entry per CDR3 protein results from TCRdb running MiXCR on the RT-PCR reads. The data show 190,000 or so distinct CDR3 sequences, about 38% seen once. Sample: blood, either unsorted or a sorted T cell fraction (not recorded which). These receptors were obtained from a human donor who was either an allogeneic HSCT recipient or a stem cell or donor lymphocyte infusion donor (not recorded which). It is not recorded whose cells these are; they may come from a transplant donor.

V is TRBV20-1 and J is TRBJ1-1, with D possibly matching TRBD1 (5 bases). V lost 2 bases to trimming and J lost 0 bases, with 16 bases between them. CDR1 and CDR2 (germline): DFQATT, SNEGSKA (reference sequence). CDR3 size: 16 residues. CDR3 sequence: CSARTPGGYMNTEAFF. In DNA form, the CDR3 reads TGCAGTGCTAGAACTCCCGGGGGTTACATGAACACTGAAGCTTTCTTT.

J is TRBJ1-1 and V is TRBV2, with unresolved D. Trimming took 8 bases from V and 0 from J, leaving 16 bases between them. Germline CDR1 reads SNHLY; CDR2 reads FYNNEI. This CDR3 comprises 15 residues. CDR3 residues: CASAREWGLNTEAFF. The DNA of the CDR3 is TGTGCCAGCGCAAGGGAATGGGGATTGAACACTGAAGCTTTCTTT.

The chain links TRBV21-1 to TRBJ1-1; the table names TRBD1, a call not compared with the DNA. TRBV21-1 is labeled a pseudogene. The CDR3 loop spans 13 amino acids. The CDR3 DNA is TGTGCCAGCAGCACCCAGACAGGGCCTCTGTCTTTCTTT. It yields the protein CASSTQTGPLSFF.

The chain joins TRBV9 to TRBJ2-5, with TRBD2 matching over 14 bases. CDR1 is SGDLS, CDR2 YYNGEE, per germline. J lost 5 bases, V lost 0 bases, and 9 bases had no gene match. CDR3 length: 18 amino acids. The chain's CDR3 is CASSVASGGLAGAETQYF. DNA of the CDR3: TGTGCCAGCAGCGTAGCGAGTGGGGGACTAGCGGGGGCTGAGACCCAGTACTTC.

The chain uses TRBV11-2 and TRBJ2-5, with 7 positions matching TRBD1. CDR3 length: 14 amino acids. Looked up from germline, CDR1 is SGHAT and CDR2 is FQNNGV. J lost 3 bases, V lost 6 bases, and 7 bases had no gene match. The CDR3 bases are TGTGCCAGCAGACCTGGGACAGCGAAAGAGACCCAGTACTTC. It specifies CASRPGTAKETQYF.